Included here is one T cell receptor (beta chain) sequence, with context. Its antigen remains unknown. Germline V gene lookup returns CDR1 MNHNS and CDR2 SASEGT. The length of the CDR3 is 15 residues. V lost 4 bases and J lost 1; bases outside the gene matches: 4. These data come from a study of cytomegalovirus exposure and HLA in healthy donors. Study-wide findings and caveats: Certain sequence variants were highly shared and formed a cluster, and this cluster was likely a sequencing artifact.

Researchers ran the PCR with 60 Vbeta and 13 Jbeta primers. Assay: immunoSEQ multiplex PCR; the TCRdb copy retains only in-frame clones and omits some. Seen here are about 190,000 clones, more than 60% observed once, and the top ten hold approximately 2.1%. The clonotype originates from a woman in her 30s in good health and CMV-seropositive. The chain employs TRBV6-1 and TRBJ1-5; 7 bases line up with TRBD1. Material: PBMCs. The CDR3 DNA reads as TGTGCCAGCAGTGCGCAGGGGGGCAGCAATCAGCCCCAGCATTTT. Translated, it gives CASSAQGGSNQPQHF.